The source of this T cell receptor beta chain is a study of T cells in Graves' hyperthyroidism and ophthalmopathy. Overall study: Once the initial diagnosis was made, peripheral blood was obtained before any treatment.

This clonotype was observed many times. What it binds is not known. Study-wide results and caveats: Blood held most thyroid clonotypes expanded above 0.001 frequency.

The TCR beta CDR3 regions underwent amplification using RNA transcripts as the source. An initial round of RT-PCR targeting the TCR CDR3 relied on the HTBI primer set. TCRdb reanalysed the multiplex PCR reads using MiXCR and keeps one entry per CDR3 protein. The data hold about 290,000 distinct CDR3 sequences, with about an eighth observed a single time. This sample holds PBMCs from about 9.3 ml fresh peripheral blood. Trimming took off 7 bases at V and 6 bases at J, with 16 bases between the two ends. Germline lookup yields CDR1 MDHEN and CDR2 SYDVKM. The CDR3 has 14 residues. The sample consisted of blood. This sequence was found in a young woman with Graves' hyperthyroidism that later progressed to Graves' ophthalmopathy. V is TRBV28 and J is TRBJ2-1; D is unresolved. The CDR3 DNA is TGTGCCAGCACCCCTAGTTTGCGCGGCAATGAGCAGTTCTTC. It translates to CASTPSLRGNEQFF.